The 4 T cell receptor beta chains listed next were all sequenced from one sample in a study of OX40 agonist ivuxolimab in advanced cancers. Only in-frame clones appear in the TCRdb table, and some are missing; sequencing was by immunoSEQ multiplex PCR. The sample yields roughly 64,000 clones, roughly 82% seen once. The material sequenced was CD4+ or CD8+ T cells sorted from blood, taken in a trial of the OX40 agonist ivuxolimab. These receptors were taken from an adult with an advanced solid tumor such as melanoma, head and neck, liver or kidney cancer.

V and J are TRBV6-5 and TRBJ1-2, with 9 bases that match TRBD1. This CDR3 has 14 amino acids. CDR1 and CDR2 (germline): MNHEY, SVGAGI. V was clipped by 5 bases and J by 7 bases; unmatched bases: 8. The CDR3 DNA reads TGTGCCAGCAGTCGCCAGGGACAGGGATCTGGCTACACCTTC. It codes for CASSRQGQGSGYTF.

The chain joins TRBV10-1 to TRBJ2-7; 7 nucleotides match TRBD2. CDR1 and CDR2 (germline): WNHNN, SYGVQD (reference sequence). V shed 2 bases and J 1 base; nucleotides not matched to a gene: 5. The CDR3 is 15 amino acids. The CDR3 reads CASSEGAGPSYEQYF. The CDR3 coding sequence is TGCGCCAGCAGTGAGGGAGCGGGACCGTCCTACGAGCAGTACTTC.

The chain carries TRBV5-1 and TRBJ1-2; D uncertain. V was trimmed by 0 bases and J by 7 bases, leaving 7 bases between them. Germline-derived CDR1 and CDR2 are SGHRS and YFSETQ. This CDR3 contains 12 residues. DNA for the CDR3: TGCGCCAGCAGCTTGGACAGTGCTGGCTACACCTTC. It is translated as CASSLDSAGYTF.

The chain combines TRBV11-3 with TRBJ2-1; unclear D gene. Germline CDR1 reads SGHNT; CDR2 reads YENEEA. The V end was cut by 0 bases, the J end by 5 bases, with 5 bases between. This CDR3 is built from 13 residues. CDR3 residues: CASSLDADNEQFF. The CDR3 DNA reads as TGTGCCAGCAGCTTAGATGCGGACAATGAGCAGTTCTTC.